The T cell receptor beta chain under discussion was sequenced for a study of T cell changes during pregnancy in multiple sclerosis. The CDR3 loop spans 14 amino acids. Between the trimmed V and J ends, which lost 3 bases and 8 bases, there was a span of 14 bases. Looked up from germline, CDR1 is SGDLS and CDR2 is YYNGEE. Libraries were prepared by immunoSEQ multiplex PCR; TCRdb keeps only in-frame clonotypes and omits some of them. The sample has about 80,000 clones, just over 90% seen once; the top ten hold under 1.5%. The TCR sequence derives from a female donor with multiple sclerosis, enrolled in a pregnancy study. The gene calls are TRBV9 and TRBJ1-4; D might be TRBD1 (6 bases). This specimen consisted of peripheral blood, obtained before pregnancy. The CDR3 region is CASSGLRDTEKLFF. The CDR3 DNA follows: TGTGCCAGCAGCGGCCTCCGGGACACCGAAAAACTGTTTTTT.